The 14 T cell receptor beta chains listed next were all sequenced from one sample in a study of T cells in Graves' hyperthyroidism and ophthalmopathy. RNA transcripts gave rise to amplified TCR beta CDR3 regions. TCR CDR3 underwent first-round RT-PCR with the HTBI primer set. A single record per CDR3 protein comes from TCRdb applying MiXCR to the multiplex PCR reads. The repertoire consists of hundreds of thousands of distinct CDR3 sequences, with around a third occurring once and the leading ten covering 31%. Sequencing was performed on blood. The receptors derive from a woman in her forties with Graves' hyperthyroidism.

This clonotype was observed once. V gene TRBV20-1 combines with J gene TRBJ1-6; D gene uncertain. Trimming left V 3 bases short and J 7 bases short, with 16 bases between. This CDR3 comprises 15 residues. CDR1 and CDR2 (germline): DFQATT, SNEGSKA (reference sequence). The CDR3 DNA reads TGCAGTGCTAGGCTGGGAGGCGGTTTCAATTCACCCCTCCACTTT. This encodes CSARLGGGFNSPLHF.

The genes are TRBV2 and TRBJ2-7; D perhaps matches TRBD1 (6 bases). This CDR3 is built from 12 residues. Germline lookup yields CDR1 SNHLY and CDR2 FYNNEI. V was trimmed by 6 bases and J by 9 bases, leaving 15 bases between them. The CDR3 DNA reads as TGTGCCAGCAGGTTGGGGGCAACGGGGCAGTACTTC. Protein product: CASRLGATGQYF. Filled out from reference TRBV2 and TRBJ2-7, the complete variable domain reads EPEVTQTPSHQVTQMGQEVILRCVPISNHLYFYWYRQILGQKVEFLVSFYNNEISEKSEIFDDQFSVERPDGSNFTLKIRSTKLEDSAMYFCASRLGATGQYFGPGTRLTVT.

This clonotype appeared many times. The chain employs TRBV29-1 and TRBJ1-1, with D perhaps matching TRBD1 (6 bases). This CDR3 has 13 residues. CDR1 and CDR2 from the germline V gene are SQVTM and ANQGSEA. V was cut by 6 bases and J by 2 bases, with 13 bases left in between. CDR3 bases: TGCAGCGTAGAGACAGGAATCAACACTGAAGCTTTCTTT. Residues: CSVETGINTEAFF.

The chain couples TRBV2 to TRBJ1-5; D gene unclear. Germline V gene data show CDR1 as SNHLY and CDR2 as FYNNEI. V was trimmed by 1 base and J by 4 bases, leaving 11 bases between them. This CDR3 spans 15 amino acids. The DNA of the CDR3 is TGTGCCAGCAGTGAAGGCGGGGAGACGAATCAGCCCCAGCATTTT. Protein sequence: CASSEGGETNQPQHF.

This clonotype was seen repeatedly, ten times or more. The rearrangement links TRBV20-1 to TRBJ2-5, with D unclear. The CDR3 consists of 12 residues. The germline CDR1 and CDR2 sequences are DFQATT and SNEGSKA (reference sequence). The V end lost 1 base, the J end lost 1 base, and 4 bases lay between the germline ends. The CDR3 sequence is CSARGIQETQYF. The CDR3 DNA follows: TGCAGTGCTAGAGGTATCCAAGAGACCCAGTACTTC.

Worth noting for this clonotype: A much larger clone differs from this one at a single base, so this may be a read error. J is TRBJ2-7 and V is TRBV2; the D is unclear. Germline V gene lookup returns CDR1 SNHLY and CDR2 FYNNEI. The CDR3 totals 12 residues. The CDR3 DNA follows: TGTGCCAGCACCCCCTGGGGTATCGAGCGGTACTTC. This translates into CASTPWGIERYF.

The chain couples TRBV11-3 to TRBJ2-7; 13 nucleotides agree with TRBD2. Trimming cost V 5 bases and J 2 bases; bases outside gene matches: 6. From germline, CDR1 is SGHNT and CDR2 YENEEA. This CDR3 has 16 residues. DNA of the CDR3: TGTGCCAGCAGCAACAGACTAGCGGGGGGTGCCTACGAGCAGTACTTC. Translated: CASSNRLAGGAYEQYF.

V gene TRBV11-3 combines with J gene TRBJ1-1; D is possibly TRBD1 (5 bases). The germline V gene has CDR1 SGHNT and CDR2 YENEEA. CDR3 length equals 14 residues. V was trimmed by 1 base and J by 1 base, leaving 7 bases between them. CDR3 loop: CASSLGGPNTEAFF. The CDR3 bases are TGTGCCAGCAGCTTAGGGGGACCGAACACTGAAGCTTTCTTT.

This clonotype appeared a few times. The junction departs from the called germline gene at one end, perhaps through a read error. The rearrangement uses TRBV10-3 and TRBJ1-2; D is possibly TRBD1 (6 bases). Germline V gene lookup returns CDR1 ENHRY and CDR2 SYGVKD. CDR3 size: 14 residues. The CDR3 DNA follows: TGTGCCAGCAGTTACTTTCCGGGGGCGGAGGGCTACACCTTC. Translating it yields CASSYFPGAEGYTF.

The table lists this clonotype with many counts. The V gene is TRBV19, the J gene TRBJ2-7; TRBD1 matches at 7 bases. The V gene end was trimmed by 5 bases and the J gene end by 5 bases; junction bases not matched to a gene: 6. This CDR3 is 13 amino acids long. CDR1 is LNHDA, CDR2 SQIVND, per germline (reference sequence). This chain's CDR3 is CASSVLDRDEQYF. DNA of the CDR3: TGTGCCAGTAGTGTGTTAGACAGGGACGAGCAGTACTTC.

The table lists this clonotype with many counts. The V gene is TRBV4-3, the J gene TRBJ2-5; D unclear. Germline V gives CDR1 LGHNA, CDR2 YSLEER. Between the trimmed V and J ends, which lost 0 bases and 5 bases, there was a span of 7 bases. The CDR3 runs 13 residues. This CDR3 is CASSQENAETQYF. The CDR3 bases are TGCGCCAGCAGCCAAGAGAATGCGGAGACCCAGTACTTC.

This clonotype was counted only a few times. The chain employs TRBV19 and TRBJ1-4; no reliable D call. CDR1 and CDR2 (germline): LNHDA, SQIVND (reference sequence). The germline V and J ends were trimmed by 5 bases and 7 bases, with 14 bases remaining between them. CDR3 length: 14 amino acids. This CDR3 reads CASSSEGKSEKLFF. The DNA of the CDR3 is TGTGCCAGTAGTTCGGAAGGGAAGAGTGAAAAACTGTTTTTT.

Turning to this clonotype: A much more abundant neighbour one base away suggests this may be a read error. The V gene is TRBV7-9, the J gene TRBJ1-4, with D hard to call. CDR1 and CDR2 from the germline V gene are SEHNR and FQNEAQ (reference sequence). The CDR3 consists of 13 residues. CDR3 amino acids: CASSLQADEELFF. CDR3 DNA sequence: TGTGCCAGCAGCTTACAAGCCGATGAAGAACTGTTTTTT.

The CDR3 spells CASEGALSGNTIYF. CDR3 nucleotides: TGTGCCAGCGAAGGGGCCCTCTCTGGAAACACCATATATTTT. The chain couples TRBV11-3 to TRBJ1-3; D perhaps matches TRBD1 (5 bases). The CDR3 totals 14 residues. The V end lost 8 bases, the J end lost 0 bases, and 11 bases lay between the germline ends. From germline, CDR1 is SGHNT and CDR2 YENEEA.